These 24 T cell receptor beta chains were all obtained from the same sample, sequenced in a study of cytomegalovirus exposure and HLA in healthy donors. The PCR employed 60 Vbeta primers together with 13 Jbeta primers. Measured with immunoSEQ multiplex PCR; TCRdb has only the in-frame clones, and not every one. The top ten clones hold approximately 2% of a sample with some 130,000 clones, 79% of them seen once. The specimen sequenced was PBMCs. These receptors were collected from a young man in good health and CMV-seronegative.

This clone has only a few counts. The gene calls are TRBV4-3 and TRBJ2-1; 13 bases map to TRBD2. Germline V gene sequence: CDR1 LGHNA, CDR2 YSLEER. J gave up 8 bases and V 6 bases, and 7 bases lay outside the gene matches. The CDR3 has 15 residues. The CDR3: CASRRTSGSRDEQFF. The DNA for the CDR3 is TGCGCCAGCAGACGGACTAGCGGGAGTAGGGATGAGCAGTTCTTC.

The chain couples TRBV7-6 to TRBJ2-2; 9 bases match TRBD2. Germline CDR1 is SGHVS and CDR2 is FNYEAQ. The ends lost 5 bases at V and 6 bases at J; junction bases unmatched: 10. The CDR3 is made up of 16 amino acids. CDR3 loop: CASSRLAGFVPGELFF. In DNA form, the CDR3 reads TGTGCCAGCAGCCGCCTAGCGGGATTTGTCCCCGGGGAGCTGTTTTTT.

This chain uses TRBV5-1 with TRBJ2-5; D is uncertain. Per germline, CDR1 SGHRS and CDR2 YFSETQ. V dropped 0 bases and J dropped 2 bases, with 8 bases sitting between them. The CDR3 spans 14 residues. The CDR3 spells CASSLVAAQETQYF. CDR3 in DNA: TGCGCCAGCAGCTTGGTAGCAGCTCAAGAGACCCAGTACTTC.

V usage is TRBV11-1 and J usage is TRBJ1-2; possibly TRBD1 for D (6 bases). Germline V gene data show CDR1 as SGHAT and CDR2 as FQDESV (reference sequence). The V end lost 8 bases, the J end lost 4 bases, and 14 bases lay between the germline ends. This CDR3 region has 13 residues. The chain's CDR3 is CASGRGTSYGYTF. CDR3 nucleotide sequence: TGTGCCAGCGGACGAGGGACATCCTATGGCTACACCTTC.

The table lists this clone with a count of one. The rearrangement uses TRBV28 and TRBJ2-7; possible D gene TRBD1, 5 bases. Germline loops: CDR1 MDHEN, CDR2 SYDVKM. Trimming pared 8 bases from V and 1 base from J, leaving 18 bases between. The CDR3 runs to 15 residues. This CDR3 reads CASHTSTRTSYEQYF. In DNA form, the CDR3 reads TGTGCCAGCCATACCTCGACAAGGACATCCTACGAGCAGTACTTC.

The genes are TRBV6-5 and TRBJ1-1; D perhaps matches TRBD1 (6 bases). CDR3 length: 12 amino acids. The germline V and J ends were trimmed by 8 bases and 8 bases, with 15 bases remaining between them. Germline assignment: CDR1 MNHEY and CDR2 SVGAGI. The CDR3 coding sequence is TGTGCCAGCTCACAGGGCACGGGGGAAGCTTTCTTT. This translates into CASSQGTGEAFF.

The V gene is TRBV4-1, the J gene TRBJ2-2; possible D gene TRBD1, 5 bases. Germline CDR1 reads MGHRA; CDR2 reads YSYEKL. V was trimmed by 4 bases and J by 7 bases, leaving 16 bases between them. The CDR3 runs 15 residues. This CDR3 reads CASSPPLRGFGELFF. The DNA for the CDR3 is TGCGCCAGCAGCCCCCCCCTTAGGGGTTTCGGGGAGCTGTTTTTT.

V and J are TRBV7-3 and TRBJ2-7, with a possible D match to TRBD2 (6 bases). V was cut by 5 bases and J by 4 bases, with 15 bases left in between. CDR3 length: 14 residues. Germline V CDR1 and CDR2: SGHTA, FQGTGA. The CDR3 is CASSLNAGNYEQYF. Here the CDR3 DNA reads TGTGCCAGCAGCCTCAACGCGGGGAATTACGAGCAGTACTTC.

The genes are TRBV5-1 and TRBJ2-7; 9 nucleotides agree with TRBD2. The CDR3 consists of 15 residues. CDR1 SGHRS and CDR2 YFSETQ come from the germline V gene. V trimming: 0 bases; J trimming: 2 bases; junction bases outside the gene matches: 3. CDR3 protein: CASSLGGGEAYEQYF. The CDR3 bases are TGCGCCAGCAGCTTGGGCGGGGGGGAAGCCTACGAGCAGTACTTC. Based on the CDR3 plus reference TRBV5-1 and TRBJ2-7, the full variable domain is KAGVTQTPRYLIKTRGQQVTLSCSPISGHRSVSWYQQTPGQGLQFLFEYFSETQRNKGNFPGRFSGRQFSNSRSEMNVSTLELGDSALYLCASSLGGGEAYEQYFGPGTRLTVT.

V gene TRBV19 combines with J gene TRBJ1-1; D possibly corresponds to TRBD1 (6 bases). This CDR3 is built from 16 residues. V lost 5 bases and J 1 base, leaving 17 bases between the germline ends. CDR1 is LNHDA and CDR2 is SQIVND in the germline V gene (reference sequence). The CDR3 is CASSARTVGRNTEAFF. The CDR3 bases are TGTGCCAGTAGTGCAAGGACAGTTGGCCGGAACACTGAAGCTTTCTTT.

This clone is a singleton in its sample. CDR3 sequence (DNA): TGTGCCAGCAGCGCCTTTCGGACTAGCGGGAGAATGATTGAGCAGTTCTTC. This translates into CASSAFRTSGRMIEQFF. The V call is TRBV5-6, the J call TRBJ2-1; 13 bases fit TRBD2. V was pared by 4 bases and J by 9 bases, with 13 bases of the junction left unmatched. CDR1 and CDR2 (germline): SGHDT, YYEEEE. CDR3 size: 17 residues.

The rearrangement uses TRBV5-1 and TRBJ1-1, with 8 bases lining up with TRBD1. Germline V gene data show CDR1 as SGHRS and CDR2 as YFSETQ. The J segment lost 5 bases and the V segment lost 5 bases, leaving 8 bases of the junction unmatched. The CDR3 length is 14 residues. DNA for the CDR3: TGCGCCAGCAGTAGAGACAGGGGCGGAACTGAAGCTTTCTTT. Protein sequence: CASSRDRGGTEAFF.

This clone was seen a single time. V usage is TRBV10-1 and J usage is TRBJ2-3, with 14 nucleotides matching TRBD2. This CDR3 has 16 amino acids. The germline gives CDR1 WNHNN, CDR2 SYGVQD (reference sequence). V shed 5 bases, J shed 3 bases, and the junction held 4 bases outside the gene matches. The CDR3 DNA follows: TGCGCCAGCAGTCCGGGACTAGCGGGAGTTACAGATACGCAGTATTTT. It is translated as CASSPGLAGVTDTQYF.

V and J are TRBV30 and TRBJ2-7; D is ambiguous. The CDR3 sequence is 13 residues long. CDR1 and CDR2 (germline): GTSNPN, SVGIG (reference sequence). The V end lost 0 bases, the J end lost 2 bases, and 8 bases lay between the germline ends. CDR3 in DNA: TGTGCCTGGAGTGTGGGCAGTACCTACGAGCAGTACTTC. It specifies CAWSVGSTYEQYF.

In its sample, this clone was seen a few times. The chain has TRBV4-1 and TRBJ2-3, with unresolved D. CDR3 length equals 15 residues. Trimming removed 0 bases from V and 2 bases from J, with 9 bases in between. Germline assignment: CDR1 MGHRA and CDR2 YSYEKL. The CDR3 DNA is TGCGCCAGCAGCCAAGAGAGGTACATCACAGATACGCAGTATTTT. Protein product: CASSQERYITDTQYF.

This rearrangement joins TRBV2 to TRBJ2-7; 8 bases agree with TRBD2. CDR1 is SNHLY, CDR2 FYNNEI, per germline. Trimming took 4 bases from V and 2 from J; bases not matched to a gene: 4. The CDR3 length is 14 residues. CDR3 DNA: TGTGCCAGCAGTGTTCGGGGGGGTCCCTACGAGCAGTACGTC. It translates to CASSVRGGPYEQYV.

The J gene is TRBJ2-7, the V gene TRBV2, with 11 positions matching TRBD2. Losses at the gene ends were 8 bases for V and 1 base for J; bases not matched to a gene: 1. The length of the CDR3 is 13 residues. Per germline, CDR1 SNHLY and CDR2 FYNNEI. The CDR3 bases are TGTGCCAGCCGGACTAGCGGGTCCTACGAGCAGTACTTC. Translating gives CASRTSGSYEQYF.

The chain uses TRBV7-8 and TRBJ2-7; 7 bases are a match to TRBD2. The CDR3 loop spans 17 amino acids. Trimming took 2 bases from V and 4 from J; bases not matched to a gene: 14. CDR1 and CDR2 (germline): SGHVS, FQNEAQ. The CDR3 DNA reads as TGTGCCAGCAGCTTAAGGGCCGTCCCTAGCGGCAAGTACGAGCAGTACGTC. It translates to CASSLRAVPSGKYEQYV.

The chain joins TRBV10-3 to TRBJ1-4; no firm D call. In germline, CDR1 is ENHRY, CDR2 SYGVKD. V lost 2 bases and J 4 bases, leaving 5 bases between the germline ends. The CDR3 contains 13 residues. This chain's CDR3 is CAISEVYNEKLFF. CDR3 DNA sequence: TGTGCCATCAGTGAGGTTTATAATGAAAAACTGTTTTTT.

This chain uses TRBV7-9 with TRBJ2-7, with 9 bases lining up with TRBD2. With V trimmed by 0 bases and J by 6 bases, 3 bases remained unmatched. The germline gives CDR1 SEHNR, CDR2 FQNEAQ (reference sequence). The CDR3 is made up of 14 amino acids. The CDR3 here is CASSLASGRGEQYV. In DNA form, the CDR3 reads TGTGCCAGCAGCTTAGCTAGCGGGAGAGGCGAGCAGTACGTC.

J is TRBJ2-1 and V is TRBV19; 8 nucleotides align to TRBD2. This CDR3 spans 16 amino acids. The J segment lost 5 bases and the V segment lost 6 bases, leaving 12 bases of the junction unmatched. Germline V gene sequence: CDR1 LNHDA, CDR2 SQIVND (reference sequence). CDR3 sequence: CASSFPAGEYDNEQFF. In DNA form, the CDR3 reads TGTGCCAGTAGCTTTCCAGCGGGAGAATATGACAATGAGCAGTTCTTC.

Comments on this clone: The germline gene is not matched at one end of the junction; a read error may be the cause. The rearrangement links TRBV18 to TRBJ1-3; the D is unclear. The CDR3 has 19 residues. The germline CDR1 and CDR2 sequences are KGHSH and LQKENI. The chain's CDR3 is CASSPLWGGTGSAGSTIYF. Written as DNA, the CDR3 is TGTGCCAGCTCACCTCTTTGGGGAGGAACCGGGTCCGCAGGAAGCACCATATATTTT.

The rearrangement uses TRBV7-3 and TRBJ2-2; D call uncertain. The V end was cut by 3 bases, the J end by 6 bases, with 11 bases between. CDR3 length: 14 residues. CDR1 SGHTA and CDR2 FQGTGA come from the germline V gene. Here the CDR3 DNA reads TGTGCCAGCAGCTTGGATAGCATGGCCGGGGAGCTGTTTTTT. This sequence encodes CASSLDSMAGELFF.

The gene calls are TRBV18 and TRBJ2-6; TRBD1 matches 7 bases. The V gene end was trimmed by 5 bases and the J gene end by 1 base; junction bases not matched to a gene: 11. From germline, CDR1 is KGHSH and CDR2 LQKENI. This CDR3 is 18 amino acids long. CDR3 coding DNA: TGTGCCAGCTCAGCACTCGGGACAGACGTTTCTGGGGCCAACGTCCTGACTTTC. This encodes CASSALGTDVSGANVLTF.